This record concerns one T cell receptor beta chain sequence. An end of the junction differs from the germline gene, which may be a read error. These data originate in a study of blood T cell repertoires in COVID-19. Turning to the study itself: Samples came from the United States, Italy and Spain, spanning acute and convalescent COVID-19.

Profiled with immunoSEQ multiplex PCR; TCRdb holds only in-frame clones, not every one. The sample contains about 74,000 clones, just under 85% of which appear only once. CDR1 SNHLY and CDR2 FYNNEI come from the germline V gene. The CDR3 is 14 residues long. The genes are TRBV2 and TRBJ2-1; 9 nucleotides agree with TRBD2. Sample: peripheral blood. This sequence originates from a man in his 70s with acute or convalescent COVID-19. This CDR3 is CASSLGLANNAQFF. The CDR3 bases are TGTGCCAGCAGTCTGGGACTAGCTAACAATGCGCAGTTCTTC.